Given below is one TCR beta chain in context. Its antigen is unidentified. This sample was included in a study of beta chain features in type 1 diabetes. Background on the study: In all, about 100,000,000 sorted cells from all samples were analyzed.

This CDR3 is 11 amino acids long. Trimming removed 7 bases from V and 2 bases from J, with 5 bases in between. Germline lookup yields CDR1 SNHLY and CDR2 FYNNEI. Every isolated RNA sample was fully reverse transcribed, so sequencing captured expressed TCRB transcripts. Sequenced by immunoSEQ multiplex PCR; TCRdb stores in-frame clones only, minus some. The sample includes 250,000 or so clones, roughly 20% of them seen just once. Via CD45RO/CCR7/CD25/CD127/CD95/CD27, cells of the CD4+ naive, central memory, regulatory and stem cell-like memory subsets were sorted. Overall study results and limits: Cells expressing TCR highly could be over-represented by cDNA sequencing. Fewer junction insertions and more nucleotide deletions appeared in type 1 diabetes patients. The study found moderately but significantly shorter TCRB CDR3s in all four CD4+ subsets of Type 1 diabetes patients.

Input material: naive CD4+ T cells from blood. The clonotype was recovered from a woman between 40 and 50 years old with type 1 diabetes. This sequence joins TRBV2 and TRBJ2-5; D not resolved. CDR3 nucleotide sequence: TGTGCCAGCACAGAACAAGAGACCCAGTACTTC. It encodes CASTEQETQYF.